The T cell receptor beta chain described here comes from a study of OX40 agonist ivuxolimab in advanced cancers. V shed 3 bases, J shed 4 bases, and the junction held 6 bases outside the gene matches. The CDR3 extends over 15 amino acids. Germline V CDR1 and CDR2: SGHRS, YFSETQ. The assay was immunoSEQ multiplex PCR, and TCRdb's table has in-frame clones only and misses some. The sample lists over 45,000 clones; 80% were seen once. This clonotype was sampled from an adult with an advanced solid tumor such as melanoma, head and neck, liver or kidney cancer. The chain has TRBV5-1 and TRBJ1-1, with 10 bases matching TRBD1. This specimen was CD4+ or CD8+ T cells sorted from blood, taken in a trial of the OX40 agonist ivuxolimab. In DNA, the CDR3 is TGCGCCAGCAGCTGGGGGACAGGGGTGGCCACTGAAGCTTTCTTT. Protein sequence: CASSWGTGVATEAFF.